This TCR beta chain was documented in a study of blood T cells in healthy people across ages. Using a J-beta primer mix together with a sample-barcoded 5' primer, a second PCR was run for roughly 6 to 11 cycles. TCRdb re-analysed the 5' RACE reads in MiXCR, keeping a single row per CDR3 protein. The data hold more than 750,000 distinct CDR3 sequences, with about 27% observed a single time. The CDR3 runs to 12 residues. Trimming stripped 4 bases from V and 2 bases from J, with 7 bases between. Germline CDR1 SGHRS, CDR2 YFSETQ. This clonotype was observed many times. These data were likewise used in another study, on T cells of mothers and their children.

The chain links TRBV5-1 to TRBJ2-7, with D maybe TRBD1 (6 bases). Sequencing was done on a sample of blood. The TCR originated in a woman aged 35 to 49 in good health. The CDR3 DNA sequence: TGCGCCAGCAGCGAGGGGGCCTACGAGCAGTACTTC. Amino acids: CASSEGAYEQYF.